This TCR beta chain was observed in a study of blood T cell repertoires in COVID-19. Study overall: Sites in the United States, Italy and Spain provided acute and convalescent COVID-19 samples.

The CDR3 consists of 16 residues. Germline CDR1 and CDR2: SGHRS and YFSETQ. V gave up 4 bases and J gave up 1 base; unmatched junction bases: 9. Method: immunoSEQ multiplex PCR; TCRdb's copy keeps in-frame clones and lacks some. The sample includes roughly 100,000 clones, around 83% of them seen just once. The V gene is TRBV5-1, the J gene TRBJ2-5; 8 nucleotides match TRBD1. The sample taken for sequencing was peripheral blood. This receptor was identified in a woman of 80 years or more with acute or convalescent COVID-19. CDR3 in amino acids: CASSPGQGLVQETQYF. CDR3 coding DNA: TGCGCCAGCAGCCCAGGACAGGGCCTCGTCCAAGAGACCCAGTACTTC.